In this sample, the clone carrying this T cell receptor beta chain turned up a few times. Its antigen is not known. TCR cDNA was made by 5'RACE template switching, adding a universal primer site and UMIs. TCRdb analysed the 5' RACE reads with MiXCR anew, one entry per CDR3 protein. The sample carries around 600,000 distinct CDR3 sequences, approximately 13% recorded once. The data belong to a study of T cells after yellow fever vaccination. Study observations and caveats: The presence of abundant clonotypes contaminating from the bulk population was possible in FACS-sorted repertoires. Subsequent booster samples again held most clones from primary vaccination (around 96% CD4, 85% to 90% CD8).

With V trimmed by 6 bases and J by 0 bases, 2 bases remained unmatched. The CDR3 loop spans 15 amino acids. Germline CDR1 and CDR2: ENHRY and SYGVKD. The rearrangement links TRBV10-3 to TRBJ2-2, with TRBD2 matching 9 bases. The source was PBMCs, collected on the day of the yellow fever booster vaccination. This sequence originates from a man aged 30-40 years who received the YFV17D yellow fever vaccine. CDR3 in DNA: TGTGCCATCAGCGCTAGCGGGACGAACACCGGGGAGCTGTTTTTT. Translated: CAISASGTNTGELFF.